Given below is one T cell receptor (beta chain) in context. Antigen unknown. The germline V gene encodes CDR1 SGDLS and CDR2 YYNGEE. The junction had 6 bases not matched to a gene; V was cut back by 3 bases and J by 4 bases. This CDR3 has 14 residues. This entry is derived from a study of beta chain features in type 1 diabetes. Study outcomes and limitations: Type 1 diabetes patients had moderately but significantly shorter TCRB CDR3s in all four CD4+ subsets.

About 116 mL of blood, on average, came from one heparinised draw per donor. A CD45RO/CCR7/CD25/CD127/CD95/CD27 panel sorted naive, central memory, regulatory and stem cell-like memory CD4+ cells. As every portion of the isolated RNA was reverse transcribed, the sequencing read expressed TCRB transcripts. Measured with immunoSEQ multiplex PCR; TCRdb has only the in-frame clones, and not every one. The sample holds approximately 250,000 clones, more than 9% seen once. This chain uses TRBV9 with TRBJ2-5; 7 nucleotides match TRBD1. The sequenced sample was naive CD4+ T cells from blood. The receptor comes from a woman between 18 and 29 years old in good health. CDR3 DNA: TGTGCCAGCAGCGCAAACAGGGGACCAGAGACCCAGTACTTC. Residues: CASSANRGPETQYF.